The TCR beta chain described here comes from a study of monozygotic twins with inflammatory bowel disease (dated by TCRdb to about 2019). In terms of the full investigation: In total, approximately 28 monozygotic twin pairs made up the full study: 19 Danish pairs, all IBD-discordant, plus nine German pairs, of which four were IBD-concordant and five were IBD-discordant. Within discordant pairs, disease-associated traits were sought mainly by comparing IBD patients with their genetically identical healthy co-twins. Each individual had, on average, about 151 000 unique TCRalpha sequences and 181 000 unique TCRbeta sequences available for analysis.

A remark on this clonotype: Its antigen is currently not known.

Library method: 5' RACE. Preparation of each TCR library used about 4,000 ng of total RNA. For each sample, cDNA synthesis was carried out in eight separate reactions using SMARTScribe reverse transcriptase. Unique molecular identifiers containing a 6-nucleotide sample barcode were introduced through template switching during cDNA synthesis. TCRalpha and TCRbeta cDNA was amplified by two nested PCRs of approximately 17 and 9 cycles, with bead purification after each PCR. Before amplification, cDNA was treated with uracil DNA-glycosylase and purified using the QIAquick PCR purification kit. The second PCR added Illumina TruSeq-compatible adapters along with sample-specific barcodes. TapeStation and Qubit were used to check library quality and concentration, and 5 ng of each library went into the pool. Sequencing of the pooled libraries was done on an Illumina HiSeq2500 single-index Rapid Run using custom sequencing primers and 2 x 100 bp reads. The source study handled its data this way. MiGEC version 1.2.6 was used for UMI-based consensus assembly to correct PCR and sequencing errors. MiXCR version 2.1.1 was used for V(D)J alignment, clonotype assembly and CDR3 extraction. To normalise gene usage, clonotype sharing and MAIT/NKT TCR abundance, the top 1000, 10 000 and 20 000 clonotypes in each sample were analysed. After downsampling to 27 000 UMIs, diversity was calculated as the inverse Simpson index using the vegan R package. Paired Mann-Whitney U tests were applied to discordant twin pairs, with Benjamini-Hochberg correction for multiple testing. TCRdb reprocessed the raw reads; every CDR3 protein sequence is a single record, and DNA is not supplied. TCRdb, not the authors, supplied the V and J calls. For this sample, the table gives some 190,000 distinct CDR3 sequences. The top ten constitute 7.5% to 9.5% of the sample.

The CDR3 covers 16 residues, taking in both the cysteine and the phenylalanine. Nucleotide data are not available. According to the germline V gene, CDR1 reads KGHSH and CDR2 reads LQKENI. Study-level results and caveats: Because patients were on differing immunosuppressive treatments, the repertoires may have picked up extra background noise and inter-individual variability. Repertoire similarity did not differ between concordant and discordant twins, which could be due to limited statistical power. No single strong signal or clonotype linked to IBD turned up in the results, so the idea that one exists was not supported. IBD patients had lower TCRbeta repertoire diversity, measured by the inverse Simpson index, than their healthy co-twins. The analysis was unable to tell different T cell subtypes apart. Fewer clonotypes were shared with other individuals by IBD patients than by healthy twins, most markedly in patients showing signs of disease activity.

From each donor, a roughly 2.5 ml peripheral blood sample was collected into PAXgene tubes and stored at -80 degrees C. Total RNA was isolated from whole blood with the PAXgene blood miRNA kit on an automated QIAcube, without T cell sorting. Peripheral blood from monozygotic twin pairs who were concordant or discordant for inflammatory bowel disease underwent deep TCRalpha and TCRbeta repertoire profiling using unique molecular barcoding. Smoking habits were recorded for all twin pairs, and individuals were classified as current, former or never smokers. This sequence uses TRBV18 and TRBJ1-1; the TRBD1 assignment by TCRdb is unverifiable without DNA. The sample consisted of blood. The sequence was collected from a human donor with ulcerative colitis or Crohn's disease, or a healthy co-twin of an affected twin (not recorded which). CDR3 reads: CASSPPLGLMNTEAFF.